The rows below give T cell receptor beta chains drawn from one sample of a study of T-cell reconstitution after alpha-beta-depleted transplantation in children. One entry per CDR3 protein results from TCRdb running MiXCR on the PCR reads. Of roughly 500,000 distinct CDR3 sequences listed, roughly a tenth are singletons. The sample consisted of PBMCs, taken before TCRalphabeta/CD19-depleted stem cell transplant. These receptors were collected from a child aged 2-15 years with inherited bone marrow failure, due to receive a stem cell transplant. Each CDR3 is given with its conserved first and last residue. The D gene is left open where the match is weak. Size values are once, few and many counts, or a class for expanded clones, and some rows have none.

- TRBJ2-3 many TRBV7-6 CASSLADGTFVTQYF TGTGCCAGCAGCTTAGCGGACGGGACATTCGTTACGCAGTATTTT
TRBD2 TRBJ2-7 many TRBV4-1 CASSQIAGLAYEQYF TGCGCCAGCAGCCAGATAGCGGGACTAGCTTACGAGCAGTACTTC
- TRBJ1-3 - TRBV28 CASSLSVRDVDTIYF TGTGCCAGCAGTTTATCGGTTAGGGACGTTGACACCATATATTTT
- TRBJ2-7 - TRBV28 CASSLPPSVDSYEQYF TGTGCCAGCAGTTTGCCCCCTAGCGTCGACTCCTACGAGCAGTACTTC
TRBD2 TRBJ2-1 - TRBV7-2 CASSSASGRYYNEQFF TGTGCCAGCAGCTCAGCTAGCGGGAGATATTACAATGAGCAGTTCTTC
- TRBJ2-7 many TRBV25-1 CASSELGGRYEQYF TGTGCCAGCAGTGAACTGGGGGGACGATACGAGCAGTACTTC
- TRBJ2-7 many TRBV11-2 CASSSGRNEQYF TGTGCCAGCAGCTCCGGCCGGAACGAGCAGTACTTC
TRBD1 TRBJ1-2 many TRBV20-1 CSARGDRSYGYTF TGCAGTGCTAGAGGGGACAGGAGCTATGGCTACACCTTC
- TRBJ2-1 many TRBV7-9 CASSPTYPNEQFF TGTGCCAGCAGCCCAACATACCCGAATGAGCAGTTCTTC
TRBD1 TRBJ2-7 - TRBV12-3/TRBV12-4 CASSLLRTGGGRSGNEQYF TGTGCCAGCAGTTTACTCCGGACAGGGGGCGGGAGATCTGGGAACGAGCAGTACTTC
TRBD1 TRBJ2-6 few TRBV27 CASSGRTGASMSGANVLTF TGTGCCAGCAGTGGTAGAACAGGGGCCAGCATGTCTGGGGCCAACGTCCTGACTTTC
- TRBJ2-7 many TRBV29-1 CSVEVPRQAVSYEQYF TGCAGCGTTGAAGTTCCTCGACAGGCAGTCTCCTACGAGCAGTACTTC
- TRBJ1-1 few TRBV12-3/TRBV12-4 CASTLQGGGTEAFF TGTGCCAGCACTTTACAAGGAGGGGGAACTGAAGCTTTCTTT
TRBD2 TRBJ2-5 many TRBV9 CASSVGLADQETQYF TGTGCCAGCAGCGTAGGACTAGCGGATCAAGAGACCCAGTACTTC
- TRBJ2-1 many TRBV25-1 CASSENSGHNEQFF TGTGCCAGCAGTGAGAATAGCGGCCACAATGAGCAGTTCTTC
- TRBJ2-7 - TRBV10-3 CAISEGQTAGEQYF TGTGCCATCAGTGAAGGTCAGACGGCCGGAGAGCAGTACTTC
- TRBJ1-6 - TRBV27 CASGLVSGYNSPLHF TGTGCCAGCGGCTTAGTTTCGGGGTACAATTCACCCCTCCACTTT
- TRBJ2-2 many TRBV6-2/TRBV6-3 CASTRGTGGELFF TGTGCCAGCACCAGGGGAACGGGCGGGGAGCTGTTTTTT
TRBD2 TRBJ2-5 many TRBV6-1 CASSEELAGGGETQYF TGTGCCAGCAGTGAAGAACTAGCGGGAGGAGGAGAGACCCAGTACTTC
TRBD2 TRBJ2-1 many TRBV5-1 CASSPGLAGLHNEQFF TGCGCCAGCAGCCCGGGACTAGCGGGACTACACAATGAGCAGTTCTTC
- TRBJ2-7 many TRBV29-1 CSVETGLGSYEQYF TGCAGCGTTGAAACTGGGTTGGGCTCCTACGAGCAGTACTTC
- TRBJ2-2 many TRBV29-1 CSVEDSGDAELFF TGCAGCGTTGAAGATTCGGGGGATGCGGAGCTGTTTTTT
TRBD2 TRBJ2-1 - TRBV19 CASSTQPGLAGDRYYNEQFF TGTGCCAGTAGTACTCAACCGGGACTAGCGGGAGATCGGTACTACAATGAGCAGTTCTTC
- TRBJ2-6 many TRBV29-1 CSVFGLLSGANVLTF TGCAGCGTTTTTGGACTGCTCTCTGGGGCCAACGTCCTGACTTTC
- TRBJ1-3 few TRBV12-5 CASGLIKGYSGNTIYF TGTGCTAGTGGTTTGATTAAGGGATACTCTGGAAACACCATATATTTT
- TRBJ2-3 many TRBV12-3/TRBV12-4 CASSPRPYTDTQYF TGTGCCAGCAGTCCCCGCCCGTACACAGATACGCAGTATTTT
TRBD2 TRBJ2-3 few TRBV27 CASSPSGRRDTQYF TGTGCCAGCAGTCCTAGCGGGAGGAGGGATACGCAGTATTTT
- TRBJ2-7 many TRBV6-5 CASGGLSYEQYF TGTGCCAGCGGGGGCCTCTCCTACGAGCAGTACTTC
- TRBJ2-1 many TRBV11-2 CASSPRWLIYNEQFF TGTGCCAGCAGCCCCCGGTGGTTAATCTACAATGAGCAGTTCTTC
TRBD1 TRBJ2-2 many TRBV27 CASSLTPGGSTGELFF TGTGCCAGCAGTTTAACGCCAGGGGGCTCCACCGGGGAGCTGTTTTTT
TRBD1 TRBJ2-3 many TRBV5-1 CASYPGQGMWTDTQYF TGCGCCAGTTATCCGGGACAGGGGATGTGGACAGATACGCAGTATTTT
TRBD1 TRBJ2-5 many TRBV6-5 CASSSPGTGRETQYF TGTGCCAGCAGTTCCCCTGGGACAGGGAGAGAGACCCAGTACTTC
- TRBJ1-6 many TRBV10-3 CAISESSGVSSYNSPLHF TGTGCCATCAGTGAGTCGTCGGGCGTAAGCTCCTATAATTCACCCCTCCACTTT
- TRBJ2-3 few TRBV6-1 CASSEQIVGTDTQYF TGTGCCAGCAGTGAACAAATTGTGGGCACAGATACGCAGTATTTT
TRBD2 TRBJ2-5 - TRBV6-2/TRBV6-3 CASSFRLAGVWETQYF TGTGCCAGCAGTTTTCGACTAGCGGGAGTTTGGGAGACCCAGTACTTC
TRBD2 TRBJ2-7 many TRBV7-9 CASSLWTSGRTYEQYF TGTGCCAGCAGCTTATGGACTAGCGGGAGAACCTACGAGCAGTACTTC
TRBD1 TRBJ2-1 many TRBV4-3 CASSQPGQGPNEQFF TGCGCCAGCAGTCAACCGGGACAGGGCCCCAATGAGCAGTTCTTC
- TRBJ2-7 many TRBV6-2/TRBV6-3 CASSYIGTRDEQYF TGTGCCAGCAGTTACATCGGCACCAGGGACGAGCAGTACTTC
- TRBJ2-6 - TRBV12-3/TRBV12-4 CASGRIRSGANVLTF TGTGCCAGTGGCCGGATACGCTCTGGGGCCAACGTCCTGACTTTC
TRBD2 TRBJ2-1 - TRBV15 CATSRGREGRNEQFF TGTGCCACCAGCAGAGGGCGGGAGGGTCGGAATGAGCAGTTCTTC